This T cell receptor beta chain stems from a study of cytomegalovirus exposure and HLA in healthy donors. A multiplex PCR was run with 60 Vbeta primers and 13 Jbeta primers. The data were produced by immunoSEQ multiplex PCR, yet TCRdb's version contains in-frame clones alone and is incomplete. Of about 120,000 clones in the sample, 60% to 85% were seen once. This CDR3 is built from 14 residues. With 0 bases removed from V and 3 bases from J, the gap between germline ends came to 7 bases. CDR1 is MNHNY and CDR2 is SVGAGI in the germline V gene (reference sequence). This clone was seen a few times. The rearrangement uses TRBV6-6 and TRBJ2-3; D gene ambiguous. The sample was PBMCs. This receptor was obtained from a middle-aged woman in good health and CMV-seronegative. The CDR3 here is CASSYSVSTDTQYF. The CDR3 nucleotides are TGTGCCAGCAGTTACTCGGTCAGTACAGATACGCAGTATTTT.